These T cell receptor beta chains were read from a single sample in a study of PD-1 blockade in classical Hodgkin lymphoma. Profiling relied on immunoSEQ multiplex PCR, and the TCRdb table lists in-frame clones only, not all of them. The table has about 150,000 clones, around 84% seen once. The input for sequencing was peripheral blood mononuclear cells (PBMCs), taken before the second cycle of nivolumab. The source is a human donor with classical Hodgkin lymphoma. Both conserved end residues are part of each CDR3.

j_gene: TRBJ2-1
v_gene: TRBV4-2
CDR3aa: CASSQGLAGLNEQFF

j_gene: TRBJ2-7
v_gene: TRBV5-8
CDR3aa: CASRLTGVLSYEQYF

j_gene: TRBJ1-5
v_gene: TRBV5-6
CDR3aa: CASSSQGKLNQPQHF

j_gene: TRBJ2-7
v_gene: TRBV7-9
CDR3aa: CASSLRRDTAYEQYF

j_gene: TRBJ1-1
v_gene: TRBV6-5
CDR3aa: CASSYSRIDTEAFF

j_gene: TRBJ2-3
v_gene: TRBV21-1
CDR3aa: CASSKASWTRGTDTQYF

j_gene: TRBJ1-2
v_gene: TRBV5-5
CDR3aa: CASSQGGLHYGYTF

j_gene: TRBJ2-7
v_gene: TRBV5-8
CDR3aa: CASSLAGTGYAYEQYF

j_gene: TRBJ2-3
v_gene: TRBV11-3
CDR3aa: CASSFSGSTDTQYF

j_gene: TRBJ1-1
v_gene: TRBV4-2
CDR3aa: CASSGSQANTEAFF

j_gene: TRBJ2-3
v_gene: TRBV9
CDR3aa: CASSVEYTDTQYF

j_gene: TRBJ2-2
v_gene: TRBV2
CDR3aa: CASSEGTTNTGELFF

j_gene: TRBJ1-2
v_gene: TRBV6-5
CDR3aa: CASSSDLRATNYGYTF

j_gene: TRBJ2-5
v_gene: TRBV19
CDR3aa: CASSFPGQPQETQYF

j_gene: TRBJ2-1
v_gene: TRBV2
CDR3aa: CASSGLAGGYNEQFF

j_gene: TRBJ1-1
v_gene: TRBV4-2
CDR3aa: CASSEGTGGNTEAFF

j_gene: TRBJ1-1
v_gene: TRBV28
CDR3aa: CASRHGLPTEAFF

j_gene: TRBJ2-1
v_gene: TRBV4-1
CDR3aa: CASSQEPTAASGNEQFF

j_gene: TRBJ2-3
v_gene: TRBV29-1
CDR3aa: CSVGGALSTDAQYF

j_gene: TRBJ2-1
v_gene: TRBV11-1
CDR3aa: CASSQGAAQTNEQFF

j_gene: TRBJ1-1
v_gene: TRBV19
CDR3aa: CASRGGNTEAFF

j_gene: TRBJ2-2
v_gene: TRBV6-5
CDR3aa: CASSYYGGNTGELFF

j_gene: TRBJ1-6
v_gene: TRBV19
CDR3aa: CATASRASDSPLHF

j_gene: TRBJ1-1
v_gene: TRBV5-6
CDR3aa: CASSFGHFNTEAFF

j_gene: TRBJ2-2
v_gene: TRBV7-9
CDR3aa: CASSPQGLDTGELFF

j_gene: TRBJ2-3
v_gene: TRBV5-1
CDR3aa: CASSPPTGDLTDTQYF

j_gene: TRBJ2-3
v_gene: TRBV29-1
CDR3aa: CSARVRAGTDTQYF